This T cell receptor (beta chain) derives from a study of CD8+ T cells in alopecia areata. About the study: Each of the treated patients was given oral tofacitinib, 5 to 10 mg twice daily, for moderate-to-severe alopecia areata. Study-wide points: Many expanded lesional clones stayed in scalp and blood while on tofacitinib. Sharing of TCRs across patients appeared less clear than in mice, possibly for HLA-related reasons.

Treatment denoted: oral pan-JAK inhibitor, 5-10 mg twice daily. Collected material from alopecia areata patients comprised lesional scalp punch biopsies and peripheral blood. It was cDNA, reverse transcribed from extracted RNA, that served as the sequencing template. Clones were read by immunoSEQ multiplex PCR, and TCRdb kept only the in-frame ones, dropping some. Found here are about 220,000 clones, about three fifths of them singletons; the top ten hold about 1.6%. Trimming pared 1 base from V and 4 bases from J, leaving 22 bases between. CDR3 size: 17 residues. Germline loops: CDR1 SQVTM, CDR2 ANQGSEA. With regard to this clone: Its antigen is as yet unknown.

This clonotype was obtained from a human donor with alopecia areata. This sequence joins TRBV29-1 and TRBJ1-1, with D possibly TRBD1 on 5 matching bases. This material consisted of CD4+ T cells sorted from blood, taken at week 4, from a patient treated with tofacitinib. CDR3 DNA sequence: TGCAGCGTTGAAGCTCTAAATGCAGGGTGGTGGACCACTGAAGCTTTCTTT. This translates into CSVEALNAGWWTTEAFF.